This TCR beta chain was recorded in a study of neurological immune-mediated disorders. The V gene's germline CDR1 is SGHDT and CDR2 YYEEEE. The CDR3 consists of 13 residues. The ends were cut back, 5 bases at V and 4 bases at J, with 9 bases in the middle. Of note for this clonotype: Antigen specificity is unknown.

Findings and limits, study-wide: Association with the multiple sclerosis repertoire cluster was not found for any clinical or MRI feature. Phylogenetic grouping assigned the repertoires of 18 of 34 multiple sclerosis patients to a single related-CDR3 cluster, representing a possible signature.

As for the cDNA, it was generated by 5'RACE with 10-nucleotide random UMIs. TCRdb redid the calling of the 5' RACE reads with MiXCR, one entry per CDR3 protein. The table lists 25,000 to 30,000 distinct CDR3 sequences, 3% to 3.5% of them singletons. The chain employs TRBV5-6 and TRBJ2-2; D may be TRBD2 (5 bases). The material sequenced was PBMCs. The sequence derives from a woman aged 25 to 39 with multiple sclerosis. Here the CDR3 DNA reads TGTGCCAGCAGGCGGGTCCTCACCGGGGAGCTGTTTTTT. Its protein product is CASRRVLTGELFF.